This T cell receptor beta chain was observed in a study of T-cell memory formation after mild COVID-19. The study, taken as a whole, reports: CD4+ clones that contracted lay mainly in CM and EM; CD8+ ones lay in EMRA. Whether second-wave clones peaking at day 37 were SARS-CoV-2 specific went unconfirmed. Day 15 to 85 contracting clones showed balanced CD4/CD8; later expanders leaned CD4+.

There are 15 residues in the CDR3. Germline CDR1 is MGHRA and CDR2 is YSYEKL. Trimming shortened V by 1 base and J by 1 base, and 10 bases separated the two germline ends. The TCR alpha and TCR beta cDNA libraries, bearing sample barcodes and UMIs, were generated by 5'RACE using constant-segment primers. TCRdb processed the 5' RACE reads anew with MiXCR; each CDR3 protein has one entry. Here the sample spans under 600,000 distinct CDR3 sequences, less than 25% being singletons. This clonotype was observed a handful of times. Its specificity is unknown. The receptor comes from an adult woman who had mild COVID-19 (a few samples of this study predate the infection). Cell type and time point are not known. The genes are TRBV4-1 and TRBJ1-2; possible D gene TRBD1, 6 bases. The sample taken for sequencing was PBMCs or a T cell subset sorted from them (not recorded which). The CDR3 loop is CASSQGAGVNYGYTF. CDR3 coding DNA: TGCGCCAGCAGCCAAGGGGCAGGGGTTAACTATGGCTACACCTTC.